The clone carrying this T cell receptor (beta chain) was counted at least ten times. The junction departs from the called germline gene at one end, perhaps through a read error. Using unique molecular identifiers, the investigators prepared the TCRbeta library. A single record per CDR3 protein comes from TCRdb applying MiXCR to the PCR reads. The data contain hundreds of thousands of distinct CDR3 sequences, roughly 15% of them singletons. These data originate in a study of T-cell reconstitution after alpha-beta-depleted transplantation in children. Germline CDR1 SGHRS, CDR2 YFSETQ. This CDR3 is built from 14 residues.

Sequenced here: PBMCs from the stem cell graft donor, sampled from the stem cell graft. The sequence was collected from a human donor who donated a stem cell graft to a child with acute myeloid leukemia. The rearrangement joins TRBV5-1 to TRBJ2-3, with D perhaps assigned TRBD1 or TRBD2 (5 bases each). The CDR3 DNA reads TGTGCCAGCAGTTTAGAGGGGACCACAGATACGCAGTATTTT. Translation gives CASSLEGTTDTQYF.